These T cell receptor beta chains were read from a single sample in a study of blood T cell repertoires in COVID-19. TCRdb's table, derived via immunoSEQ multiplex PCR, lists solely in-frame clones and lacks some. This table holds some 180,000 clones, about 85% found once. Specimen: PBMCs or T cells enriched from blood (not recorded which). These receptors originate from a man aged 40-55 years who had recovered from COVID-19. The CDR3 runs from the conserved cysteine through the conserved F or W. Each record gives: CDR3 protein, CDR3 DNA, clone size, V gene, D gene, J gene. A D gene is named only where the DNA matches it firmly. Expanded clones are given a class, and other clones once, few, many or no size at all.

CASSPGKGIMDTEAFF,TGCGCCAGCAGCCCCGGTAAGGGGATCATGGACACTGAAGCTTTCTTT,-,TRBV4-1,-,TRBJ1-1
CASSIQGPYEQYF,TGTGCCAGTAGTATTCAGGGGCCCTACGAGCAGTACTTC,-,TRBV19,-,TRBJ2-7
CAWNRRQGISTDTQYF,TGTGCCTGGAACCGACGGCAGGGGATAAGCACAGATACGCAGTATTTT,-,TRBV30,-,TRBJ2-3
CASMTGGPSTDTQYF,TGTGCCAGCATGACGGGGGGACCAAGCACAGATACGCAGTATTTT,-,TRBV2,TRBD2,TRBJ2-3
CASSLQTVLNEKLFF,TGTGCCAGCAGTCTCCAGACAGTCCTTAATGAAAAACTGTTTTTT,-,TRBV28,-,TRBJ1-4
CASSETPSASNSPLHF,TGTGCCAGCAGTGAAACTCCTTCCGCAAGCAATTCACCCCTCCACTTT,-,TRBV6-1,-,TRBJ1-6
CASSPGQDLSYNEQFF,TGTGCCAGCTCACCTGGACAGGATCTATCCTACAATGAGCAGTTCTTC,-,TRBV18,TRBD1,TRBJ2-1
CAIRDLGVGRTEAFF,TGTGCCATCAGGGATCTAGGGGTTGGTAGGACTGAAGCTTTCTTT,-,TRBV10-3,-,TRBJ1-1
CASSPQNIGEETQYF,TGTGCCAGCTCACCCCAGAACATAGGGGAAGAGACCCAGTACTTC,once,TRBV18,-,TRBJ2-5
CASSFSVTGGINEQFF,TGTGCCAGCAGCTTCTCGGTCACAGGGGGTATCAATGAGCAGTTCTTC,-,TRBV5-5,TRBD1,TRBJ2-1
CATSDPAGLAGGGNEQFF,TGTGCCACCAGTGACCCCGCGGGACTAGCGGGAGGAGGCAATGAGCAGTTCTTC,-,TRBV24-1,TRBD2,TRBJ2-1
CASSQREGTEQFF,TGTGCCAGCTCCCAGAGGGAGGGCACTGAGCAGTTCTTC,-,TRBV18,TRBD2,TRBJ2-1
CASSLQGVGVEKLFF,TGCGCCAGCAGCTTGCAGGGGGTCGGTGTTGAAAAACTGTTTTTT,once,TRBV5-1,TRBD1,TRBJ1-4
CASSVGQVSNQPQHF,TGTGCCAGTAGTGTCGGACAGGTTAGCAATCAGCCCCAGCATTTT,few,TRBV19,TRBD1,TRBJ1-5
CASSESSGSVSGNTIYF,TGTGCCAGCAGTGAATCCTCAGGGTCCGTATCTGGAAACACCATATATTTT,-,TRBV6-1,-,TRBJ1-3
CASSIAGNSYEQYF,TGTGCCAGTAGTATAGCGGGTAACTCCTACGAGCAGTACTTC,once,TRBV19,-,TRBJ2-7
CASSFSGGAYEQYF,TGTGCCAGCAGTTTCTCGGGAGGAGCCTACGAGCAGTACTTC,-,TRBV28,TRBD2,TRBJ2-7
CASLPGTGSNQPQHF,TGTGCCAGCCTCCCCGGGACAGGTAGCAATCAGCCCCAGCATTTT,-,TRBV19,TRBD1,TRBJ1-5
CASSLGQSYEQYF,TGTGCCAGCAGTTTAGGCCAGTCCTACGAGCAGTACTTC,-,TRBV27,-,TRBJ2-7
CASSQDLGQVYGYTF,TGCGCCAGCAGCCAAGATTTAGGACAGGTATATGGCTACACCTTC,-,TRBV4-1,TRBD1,TRBJ1-2
CASSLGFQTNSYEQYF,TGTGCCAGCAGCTTAGGATTTCAGACTAACTCCTACGAGCAGTACTTC,-,TRBV7-2,-,TRBJ2-7
CASSPRGSGLNSPLHF,TGTGCCAGCTCACCAAGGGGAAGTGGCTTGAATTCACCCCTCCACTTT,-,TRBV18,-,TRBJ1-6
CASSLMGGEQYF,TGTGCCAGCAGTTTAATGGGAGGCGAGCAGTACTTC,-,TRBV12-3/TRBV12-4,-,TRBJ2-7
CASSLPGLPGTQYF,TGTGCCAGCTCACTCCCAGGACTACCAGGGACCCAGTACTTC,-,TRBV18,-,TRBJ2-5
CASSFVRAIDSNQPQHF,TGTGCCAGCAGTTTCGTCAGGGCTATCGACAGCAATCAGCCCCAGCATTTT,few,TRBV28,-,TRBJ1-5
CASSEQGVRYEQYF,TGCGCCAGCAGTGAACAGGGGGTTCGCTACGAGCAGTACTTC,-,TRBV10-2,TRBD1,TRBJ2-7
CASTAGVNYGYTF,TGTGCCAGTACTGCAGGGGTTAACTATGGCTACACCTTC,-,TRBV19,-,TRBJ1-2